This TCR beta chain was identified in a study of T cell responses to AZD1222 COVID-19 vaccine. On this clone itself: Its antigen is unidentified.

V dropped 4 bases and J dropped 1; count of bases not matched to a gene: 13. The germline V gene has CDR1 KGHSH and CDR2 LQKENI. The CDR3 sequence is 20 residues long. Study-wide points: Recipients of two AZD1222 doses showed rising Spike-specific TCR breadth and depth. Targeting of unmutated variant regions was reportedly seen in nearly half of spike-specific TCRs. Donors in the cohort were predominantly white British and more often female, and clonal diversity was possibly underestimated. Dominant CD4 TCR responses targeted spike regions 160-218 and 743-854.

Clones were sequenced by immunoSEQ multiplex PCR, and TCRdb holds only the in-frame ones, with some missing. This sample has more than 110,000 clones; more than 90% occur once, and the top ten carry 4% to 5.5%. The chain joins TRBV18 to TRBJ2-2; 12 nucleotides align to TRBD2. The specimen was peripheral blood, collected on day 0 of AZD1222 vaccination. This TCR derives from an adult in good health. This CDR3 is CASSLRETSGSVLNTGELFF. The CDR3 nucleotides are TGTGCCAGCTCACTGCGGGAGACTAGCGGGAGTGTTTTGAACACCGGGGAGCTGTTTTTT.